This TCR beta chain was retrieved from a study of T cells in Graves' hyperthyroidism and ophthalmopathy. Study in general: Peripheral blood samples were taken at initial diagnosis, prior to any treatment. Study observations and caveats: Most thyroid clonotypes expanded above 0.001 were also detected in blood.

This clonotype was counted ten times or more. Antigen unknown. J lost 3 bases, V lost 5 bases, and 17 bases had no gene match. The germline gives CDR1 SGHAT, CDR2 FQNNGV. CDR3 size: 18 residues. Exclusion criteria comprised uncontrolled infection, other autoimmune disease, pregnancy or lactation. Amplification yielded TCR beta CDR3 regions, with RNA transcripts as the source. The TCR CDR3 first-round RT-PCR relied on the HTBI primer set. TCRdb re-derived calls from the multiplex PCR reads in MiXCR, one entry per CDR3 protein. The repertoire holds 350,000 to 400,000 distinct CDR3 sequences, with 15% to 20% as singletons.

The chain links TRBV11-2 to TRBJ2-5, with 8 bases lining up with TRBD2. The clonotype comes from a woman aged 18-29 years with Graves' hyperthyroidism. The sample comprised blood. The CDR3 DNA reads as TGTGCCAGCAGCCCCTCGTCTTACCCGGGGGGGCCGGAAGAGACCCAGTACTTC. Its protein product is CASSPSSYPGGPEETQYF.